Reported below is one T cell receptor (beta chain). Its target is not known. This sample includes further DNA sequences coding for the same CDR3. This entry belongs to a study of shared clonotypes between healthy human individuals. All donors were Caucasian adults living in Nashville, Tennessee. V lost 3 bases and J lost 2; bases outside the gene matches: 5. The CDR3 runs 14 residues. Germline values: CDR1 GTSNPN, CDR2 SVGIG (reference sequence). Here immunoSEQ multiplex PCR was the method, and the copy in TCRdb shows in-frame clones only, minus some. The sample lists around 2.1 million clones; 90% to 96% were seen once. Study outcomes and limitations: A few donors showed sharing of approximately 5% of naive CD4 clonotypes. An effect of sequencing depth on clonotype sharing among donors was expected. What rarefaction showed was incomplete sorted-subset sequencing despite large depth.

The V call is TRBV30, the J call TRBJ1-1; 8 positions match TRBD1. Sample: naive CD4+ T cells sorted from blood. Subset specified: CD45RA+ positively selected. This receptor was taken from a man aged 18 to 29 in good health. CDR3 in amino acids: CAWRNGQGNTEAFF. CDR3 DNA sequence: TGTGCCTGGAGAAACGGACAGGGAAACACTGAAGCTTTCTTT.